The 10 T cell receptor beta chains in this list originate from one sample, sequenced in a study of glioma-infiltrating T cells after dendritic cell vaccination. TCRdb's copy holds only in-frame clones and misses some; the assay was immunoSEQ multiplex PCR. The table records about 64,000 clones, about 81% of them present only once. The sample in question was blood, obtained before dendritic cell vaccination. Every receptor here comes from a human donor with glioblastoma.

V gene TRBV19 combines with J gene TRBJ1-1; TRBD1 is a possible D gene (6 bases). Trimming removed 7 bases at V and 3 bases at J, with 12 bases between. CDR1 and CDR2 from the germline V gene are LNHDA and SQIVND (reference sequence). The CDR3 runs 13 residues. DNA for the CDR3: TGTGCCAGTACCTGGACAGCCTACACTGAAGCTTTCTTT. It specifies CASTWTAYTEAFF.

This clone was seen once. The V call is TRBV9, the J call TRBJ2-1; TRBD2 is a possible D gene (7 bases). The CDR3 runs to 16 residues. Trimming pared 4 bases from V and 3 bases from J, leaving 17 bases between. Germline CDR1 is SGDLS and CDR2 is YYNGEE. The CDR3 reads CASSPVGGAVYNEQFF. CDR3 nucleotide sequence: TGTGCCAGCAGCCCAGTTGGGGGGGCCGTCTACAATGAGCAGTTCTTC.

This clone was found a few times. The rearrangement links TRBV14 to TRBJ2-7; tentative D call: TRBD2 (7 bases). The germline V gene has CDR1 SGHDN and CDR2 FVKESK. The CDR3 is 17 amino acids. Trimming left V 0 bases short and J 2 bases short, with 17 bases between. CDR3 in DNA: TGTGCCAGCAGCCAAGATCCCAAATACGGGGGGCCCTACGAGCAGTACTTC. This sequence encodes CASSQDPKYGGPYEQYF. The complete variable domain, with remaining parts taken from reference TRBV14 and TRBJ2-7, reads EAGVTQFPSHSVIEKGQTVTLRCDPISGHDNLYWYRRVMGKEIKFLLHFVKESKQDESGMPNNRFLAERTGGTYSTLKVQPAELEDSGVYFCASSQDPKYGGPYEQYFGPGTRLTVT.

The V call is TRBV7-8, the J call TRBJ1-3, with 8 bases identical to TRBD1. This CDR3 is 17 amino acids long. CDR1 and CDR2 (germline): SGHVS, FQNEAQ. V was pared by 5 bases and J by 4 bases, with 13 bases of the junction left unmatched. The DNA for the CDR3 is TGTGCCAGCAGCCTTTCTCCCACCGGGACAGGAGGAAACACCATATATTTT. The encoded protein is CASSLSPTGTGGNTIYF.

The CDR3 DNA follows: TGTGCCAGCTCACCACTCAGGGACATGAACACTGAAGCTTTCTTT. Protein product: CASSPLRDMNTEAFF. The V call is TRBV18, the J call TRBJ1-1, with D possibly being TRBD1 (6 bases). V was clipped by 1 base and J by 0 bases, with 9 bases between them. Germline CDR1 reads KGHSH; CDR2 reads LQKENI. The CDR3 has 15 residues.

The chain combines TRBV18 with TRBJ2-1; D may be TRBD2 (7 bases). The CDR3 is 15 amino acids. Trimming took off 1 base at V and 3 bases at J, with 10 bases between the two ends. Looked up from germline, CDR1 is KGHSH and CDR2 is LQKENI. Written as DNA, the CDR3 is TGTGCCAGCTCACCACGAGGGGGGGACTACAATGAGCAGTTCTTC. Its protein product is CASSPRGGDYNEQFF.

The V call is TRBV27, the J call TRBJ2-4; TRBD1 is a possible D gene (6 bases). V dropped 4 bases and J dropped 0 bases, with 16 bases sitting between them. The germline V gene has CDR1 MNHEY and CDR2 SMNVEV (reference sequence). The CDR3 length is 17 residues. The CDR3 is CASSSPPTGLAKNIQYF. CDR3 coding DNA: TGTGCCAGCAGTTCACCCCCCACAGGGCTAGCCAAAAACATTCAGTACTTC.

The V and J genes are TRBV7-8 and TRBJ2-7; possibly TRBD2 for D (6 bases). The CDR3 contains 16 residues. The V and J ends lost 4 bases and 0 bases respectively, with 16 bases between them. CDR1 is SGHVS, CDR2 FQNEAQ, per germline. The DNA of the CDR3 is TGTGCCAGCAGCTCGGCGGCTAGCGTATTCTCCTACGAGCAGTACTTC. This codes for CASSSAASVFSYEQYF.

CDR3: CASRGFRGSNQPQHF. In nucleotides, the CDR3 is TGTGCCAGCAGAGGCTTCAGGGGAAGCAATCAGCCCCAGCATTTT. The V call is TRBV2, the J call TRBJ1-5; tentatively, D is TRBD1 (6 bases). The CDR3 runs 15 residues. In germline, CDR1 is SNHLY, CDR2 FYNNEI. Between the trimmed V and J ends, which lost 6 bases and 1 base, there was a span of 13 bases.

In this sample, this clone turned up a few times. The V gene is TRBV6-6, the J gene TRBJ2-4, with D possibly matching TRBD2 (5 bases). With 10 bases removed from V and 7 bases from J, the gap between germline ends came to 14 bases. The CDR3 length is 12 residues. Germline V gene data show CDR1 as MNHNY and CDR2 as SVGAGI (reference sequence). In DNA form, the CDR3 reads TGTGCCACTTCGGGAATAGGGAACATTCAGTACTTC. It translates to CATSGIGNIQYF.